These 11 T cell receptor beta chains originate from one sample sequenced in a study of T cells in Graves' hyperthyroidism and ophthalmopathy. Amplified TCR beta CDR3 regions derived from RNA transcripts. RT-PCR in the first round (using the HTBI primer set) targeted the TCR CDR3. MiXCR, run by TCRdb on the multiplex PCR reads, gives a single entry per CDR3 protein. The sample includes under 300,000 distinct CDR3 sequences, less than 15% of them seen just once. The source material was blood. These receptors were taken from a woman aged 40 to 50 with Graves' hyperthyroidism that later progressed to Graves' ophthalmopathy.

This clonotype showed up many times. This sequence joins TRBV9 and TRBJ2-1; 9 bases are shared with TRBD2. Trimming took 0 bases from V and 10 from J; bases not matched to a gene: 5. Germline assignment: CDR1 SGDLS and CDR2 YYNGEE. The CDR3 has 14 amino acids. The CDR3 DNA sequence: TGTGCCAGCAGCGTAGAGACTAGCGGTAGAGAGCAGTTCTTC. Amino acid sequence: CASSVETSGREQFF.

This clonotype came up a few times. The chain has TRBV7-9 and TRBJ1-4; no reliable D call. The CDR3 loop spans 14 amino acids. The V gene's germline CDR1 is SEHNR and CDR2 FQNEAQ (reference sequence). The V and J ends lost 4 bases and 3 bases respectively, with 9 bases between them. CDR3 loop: CASSSGWSNEKLFF. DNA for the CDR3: TGTGCCAGCAGCTCCGGCTGGTCTAATGAAAAACTGTTTTTT.

The CDR3 DNA reads TGTGCCAGAGGTGGGACACTCACTGAAGCTTTCTTT. It specifies CARGGTLTEAFF. The chain has TRBV6-4 and TRBJ1-1; D is possibly TRBD1 (6 bases). The V end lost 9 bases, the J end lost 4 bases, and 12 bases lay between the germline ends. CDR3 length equals 12 residues. Per germline, CDR1 MRHNA and CDR2 SNTAGT.

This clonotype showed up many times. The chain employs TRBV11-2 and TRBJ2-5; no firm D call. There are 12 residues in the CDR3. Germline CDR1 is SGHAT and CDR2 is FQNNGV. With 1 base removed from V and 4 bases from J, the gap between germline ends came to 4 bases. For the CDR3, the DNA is TGTGCCAGCAGCTTAGCTGGAGAGACCCAGTACTTC. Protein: CASSLAGETQYF. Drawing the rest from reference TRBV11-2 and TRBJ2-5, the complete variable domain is EAGVAQSPRYKIIEKRQSVAFWCNPISGHATLYWYQQILGQGPKLLIQFQNNGVVDDSQLPKDRFSAERLKGVDSTLKIQPAKLEDSAVYLCASSLAGETQYFGPGTRLLVL.

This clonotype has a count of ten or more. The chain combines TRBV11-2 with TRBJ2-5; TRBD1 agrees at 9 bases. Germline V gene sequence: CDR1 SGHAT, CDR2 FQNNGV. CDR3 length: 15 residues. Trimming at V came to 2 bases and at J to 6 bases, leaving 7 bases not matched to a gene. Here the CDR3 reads CASSLFRDREKTQYF. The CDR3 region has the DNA TGTGCCAGCAGCTTATTCCGGGACAGGGAAAAGACCCAGTACTTC.

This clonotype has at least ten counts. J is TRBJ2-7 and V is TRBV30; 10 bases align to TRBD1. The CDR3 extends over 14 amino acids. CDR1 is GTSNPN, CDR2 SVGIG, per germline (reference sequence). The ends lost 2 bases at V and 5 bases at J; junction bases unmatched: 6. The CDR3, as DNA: TGTGCCTGGAGTTCCGGGACAGGGGACGACGAGCAGTACTTC. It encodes CAWSSGTGDDEQYF.

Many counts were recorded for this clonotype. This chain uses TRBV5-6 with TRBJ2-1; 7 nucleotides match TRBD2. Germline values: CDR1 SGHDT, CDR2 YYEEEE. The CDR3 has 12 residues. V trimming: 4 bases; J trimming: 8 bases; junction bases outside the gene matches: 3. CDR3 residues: CASSPGGYEQFF. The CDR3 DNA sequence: TGTGCCAGCAGCCCCGGGGGGTATGAGCAGTTCTTC.

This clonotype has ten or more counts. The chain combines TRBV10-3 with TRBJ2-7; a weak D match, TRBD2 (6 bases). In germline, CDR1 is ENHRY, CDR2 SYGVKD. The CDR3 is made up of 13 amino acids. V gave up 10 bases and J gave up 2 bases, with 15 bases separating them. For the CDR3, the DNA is TGTGCCAGCCGTACAACTAGCACCTACGAGCAGTACTTC. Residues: CASRTTSTYEQYF.

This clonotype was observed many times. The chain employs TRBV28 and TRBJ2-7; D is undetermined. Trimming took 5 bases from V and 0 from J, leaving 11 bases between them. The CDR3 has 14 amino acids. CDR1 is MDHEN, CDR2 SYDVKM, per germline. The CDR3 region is CASSPEYNSYEQYF. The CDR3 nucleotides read TGTGCCAGCAGTCCTGAGTATAACTCCTACGAGCAGTACTTC.

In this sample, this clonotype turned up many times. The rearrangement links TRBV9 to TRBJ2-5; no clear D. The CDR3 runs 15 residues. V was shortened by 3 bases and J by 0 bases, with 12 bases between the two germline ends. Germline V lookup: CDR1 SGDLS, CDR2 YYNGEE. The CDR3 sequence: CASSELLGYQETQYF. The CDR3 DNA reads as TGTGCCAGCAGCGAACTTCTAGGGTACCAAGAGACCCAGTACTTC. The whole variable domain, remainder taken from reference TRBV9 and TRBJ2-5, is DSGVTQTPKHLITATGQRVTLRCSPRSGDLSVYWYQQSLDQGLQFLIQYYNGEERAKGNILERFSAQQFPDLHSELNLSSLELGDSALYFCASSELLGYQETQYFGPGTRLLVL.

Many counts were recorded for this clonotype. The CDR3 DNA reads as TGTGCCAGCAGGACGGGACAGGGGGAAACAGATACGCAGTATTTT. Translated, it gives CASRTGQGETDTQYF. The chain combines TRBV6-1 with TRBJ2-3; 11 nucleotides line up with TRBD1. V was clipped by 6 bases and J by 3 bases; unmatched bases: 5. Germline loops: CDR1 MNHNS, CDR2 SASEGT. The CDR3 spans 15 residues.